These 25 T cell receptor beta chains originate from one sample sequenced in a study of shared clonotypes between healthy human individuals. Sequencing was performed with immunoSEQ multiplex PCR; in TCRdb, only in-frame clones are kept and a portion is missing. The sample contains millions of clones, roughly 95% of which appear only once. The sequenced sample consisted of naive CD4+ T cells sorted from blood. Subset reported: CD45RA+ positively selected. Receptors originate from a man aged 18 to 29 in good health.

J is TRBJ2-3 and V is TRBV15; D possibly corresponds to TRBD2 (5 bases). CDR3 length: 14 residues. In germline, CDR1 is LNHNV, CDR2 YYDKDF (reference sequence). The V end lost 0 bases, the J end lost 6 bases, and 10 bases lay between the germline ends. This chain's CDR3 is CATSREGRGDTQYF. In DNA, the CDR3 is TGTGCCACCAGCAGAGAAGGACGAGGGGATACGCAGTATTTT.

In the case of this clone: At one of its ends the junction is not consistent with the germline gene, which may arise from a read error. The chain is built from TRBV25-1 and TRBJ1-1; D may be TRBD1 (5 bases). CDR3 length equals 14 residues. The germline CDR1 and CDR2 sequences are MGHDK and SYGVNS. CDR3 residues: CASYDSYPNAEAFF. The CDR3 bases are TGTGCCAGCTACGACAGCTATCCGAACGCTGAAGCTTTCTTT.

The V call is TRBV19, the J call TRBJ1-2; D is undetermined. CDR1 is LNHDA, CDR2 SQIVND, per germline (reference sequence). The germline V and J ends were trimmed by 7 bases and 2 bases, with 11 bases remaining between them. The CDR3 extends over 13 amino acids. CDR3 residues: CASNERMNYGYTF. CDR3 DNA: TGTGCCAGTAATGAGAGGATGAACTATGGCTACACCTTC.

As to this clone: The junction shows a germline mismatch at one end, possibly a read error. The genes are TRBV27 and TRBJ1-1; D remains ambiguous. The length of the CDR3 is 13 residues. Germline CDR1 is MNHEY and CDR2 is SMNVEV (reference sequence). CDR3 nucleotide sequence: TGTGCCAGCAGTTTGTGGGTGAACACTGAAACTTTCTTT. Translating gives CASSLWVNTETFF.

The V and J genes are TRBV6-5 and TRBJ2-7; 9 bases map to TRBD1. The CDR3 runs 15 residues. V lost 2 bases to trimming and J lost 3 bases; unmatched junction nucleotides: 5. Germline V gene lookup returns CDR1 MNHEY and CDR2 SVGAGI. Here the CDR3 reads CASSYRDREGYEQYF. For the CDR3, the DNA is TGTGCCAGCAGTTACCGGGACAGGGAGGGCTACGAGCAGTACTTC.

The chain uses TRBV7-2 and TRBJ2-7; tentative D call: TRBD2 (6 bases). The CDR3 runs to 14 residues. Per germline, CDR1 SGHTA and CDR2 FQGNSA. Trimming took 5 bases from V and 5 from J, leaving 16 bases between them. CDR3 in DNA: TGTGCCAGCAGCCCAGGGAGGTCTTTGGACGAGCAGTACTTC. As protein: CASSPGRSLDEQYF.

The chain has TRBV7-2 and TRBJ2-7, with 7 bases identical to TRBD1. The CDR3 has 13 residues. Per the germline V gene, CDR1 is SGHTA and CDR2 is FQGNSA. Trimming at V came to 5 bases and at J to 5 bases, leaving 6 bases not matched to a gene. The CDR3 loop is CASSNRQGDEQYF. The CDR3, as DNA: TGTGCCAGCAGCAATCGACAGGGCGACGAGCAGTACTTC.

A word on this clone: Other nucleotide sequences from this sample produce the same CDR3. The gene calls are TRBV6-5 and TRBJ2-3; either TRBD1 or TRBD2 may supply D (6 bases each). The CDR3 is 13 amino acids. V dropped 6 bases and J dropped 2 bases, with 9 bases sitting between them. Germline lookup yields CDR1 MNHEY and CDR2 SVGAGI. Here the CDR3 DNA reads TGTGCCAGCAGAAGGGGGGCCACAGATACGCAGTATTTT. Translation gives CASRRGATDTQYF.

This CDR3 reads CASSETQRANTGELFF. The CDR3 coding sequence is TGCGCCAGCAGTGAGACGCAGCGGGCGAACACCGGGGAGCTGTTTTTT. The rearrangement joins TRBV10-1 to TRBJ2-2, with D possibly matching TRBD2 (6 bases). The CDR3 loop spans 16 amino acids. V dropped 2 bases and J dropped 0 bases, with 10 bases sitting between them. Germline V gene lookup returns CDR1 WNHNN and CDR2 SYGVQD (reference sequence).

This clone was counted a few times. A junction boundary mismatches the germline segment, possibly from a read error. The sample has other DNA sequences that encode this CDR3 too. The genes are TRBV7-7 and TRBJ1-1; D is ambiguous. From germline, CDR1 is SSHAT and CDR2 FNYEAQ (reference sequence). The CDR3 is 13 amino acids. Here the CDR3 reads CASSFGLHTEAFF. CDR3 sequence (DNA): TGTGCTAGCAGCTTCGGGCTCCACACTGAAGCTTTCTTT.

The genes are TRBV29-1 and TRBJ2-7; D might be TRBD1 or TRBD2, each matching 5 bases. The CDR3 is 13 residues long. CDR1 and CDR2 (germline): SQVTM, ANQGSEA. V was cut by 4 bases and J by 5 bases, with 15 bases left in between. CDR3 sequence: CSVGGTILDEQYF. The CDR3 DNA sequence: TGCAGCGTTGGAGGGACGATTTTGGACGAGCAGTACTTC.

V and J are TRBV5-1 and TRBJ2-4; TRBD2 matches 15 bases. The germline V gene encodes CDR1 SGHRS and CDR2 YFSETQ. The junction had 2 bases not matched to a gene; V was cut back by 4 bases and J by 9 bases. The CDR3 has 14 amino acids. The CDR3 DNA sequence: TGCGCCAGCAGCCCGGGACTAGCGGGGGGCATTCAGTACTTC. Its protein is CASSPGLAGGIQYF.

V and J are TRBV7-9 and TRBJ2-5; D is possibly TRBD1 (6 bases). V was shortened by 5 bases and J by 5 bases, with 15 bases between the two germline ends. The germline V gene encodes CDR1 SEHNR and CDR2 FQNEAQ (reference sequence). CDR3 length: 14 residues. This chain's CDR3 is CASSEQGDRETQYF. The DNA for the CDR3 is TGTGCCAGCAGCGAACAGGGTGACAGGGAGACCCAGTACTTC.

This chain uses TRBV7-9 with TRBJ2-3; tentative D call: TRBD1 (6 bases). In germline, CDR1 is SEHNR, CDR2 FQNEAQ (reference sequence). The CDR3 is made up of 16 amino acids. V was trimmed by 5 bases and J by 1 base, leaving 16 bases between them. The CDR3 nucleotides read TGTGCCAGCAGCCCAAGACAACAGGGAGGCACAGATACGCAGTATTTT. This encodes CASSPRQQGGTDTQYF.

The V call is TRBV10-3, the J call TRBJ2-7, with D perhaps TRBD1 (6 bases). V dropped 2 bases and J dropped 5 bases, with 10 bases sitting between them. The CDR3 contains 13 residues. In germline, CDR1 is ENHRY, CDR2 SYGVKD. The CDR3 DNA reads as TGTGCCATCAGTGAGGGTCAGGGGAACGAGCAGTACTTC. Its protein is CAISEGQGNEQYF.

The chain is built from TRBV9 and TRBJ2-3, with a possible D match to TRBD2 (5 bases). The germline V gene encodes CDR1 SGDLS and CDR2 YYNGEE. The CDR3 consists of 15 residues. Trimming took off 0 bases at V and 3 bases at J, with 11 bases between the two ends. The CDR3: CASSVAGLYTDTQYF. The CDR3 coding sequence is TGTGCCAGCAGCGTAGCCGGACTTTATACAGATACGCAGTATTTT.

V gene TRBV6-5 combines with J gene TRBJ1-5; D gene unclear. V was shortened by 6 bases and J by 0 bases, with 9 bases between the two germline ends. The CDR3 extends over 14 amino acids. Germline CDR1 and CDR2: MNHEY and SVGAGI. CDR3 amino acids: CASSDPYSNQPQHF. The CDR3 coding sequence is TGTGCCAGCAGCGACCCTTATAGCAATCAGCCCCAGCATTTT.

The chain uses TRBV28 and TRBJ1-6, with D possibly TRBD1 on 5 matching bases. Germline CDR1 MDHEN, CDR2 SYDVKM. V was shortened by 4 bases and J by 0 bases, with 13 bases between the two germline ends. This CDR3 comprises 17 residues. The CDR3 DNA reads as TGTGCCAGCAGTTGGGGTTGGGGGAGCTCCTATAATTCACCCCTCCACTTT. Its protein is CASSWGWGSSYNSPLHF.

This chain connects TRBV15 to TRBJ1-4; tentative D call: TRBD1 (6 bases). V was trimmed by 3 bases and J by 8 bases, leaving 19 bases between them. The CDR3 is 16 amino acids. The V gene's germline CDR1 is LNHNV and CDR2 YYDKDF (reference sequence). DNA of the CDR3: TGTGCCACCAGCAGGCCGGGTTTGGGGGCGGGAGAAAAACTGTTTTTT. Translated, it gives CATSRPGLGAGEKLFF.

The chain links TRBV7-8 to TRBJ2-2; TRBD1 agrees at 12 bases. The J segment lost 5 bases and the V segment lost 6 bases, leaving 4 bases of the junction unmatched. There are 15 residues in the CDR3. Per germline, CDR1 SGHVS and CDR2 FQNEAQ. CDR3 DNA: TGTGCCAGCAGGAGGGACAGGGGGCAAACCGGGGAGCTGTTTTTT. Translated: CASRRDRGQTGELFF.

The rearrangement joins TRBV27 to TRBJ1-6, with 8 positions matching TRBD1. The CDR3 is made up of 16 amino acids. Trimming removed 3 bases from V and 2 bases from J; junction bases left unmatched: 3. The V gene's germline CDR1 is MNHEY and CDR2 SMNVEV (reference sequence). CDR3 nucleotides: TGTGCCAGCAGTTTGGGGACAGGAACCTATAATTCACCCCTCCACTTT. Translated, it gives CASSLGTGTYNSPLHF.

The sample holds one count of this clone. The V gene is TRBV10-3, the J gene TRBJ1-4; no reliable D call. The CDR3 loop spans 14 amino acids. In germline, CDR1 is ENHRY, CDR2 SYGVKD. Trimming removed 2 bases from V and 4 bases from J, with 8 bases in between. The CDR3 DNA reads TGTGCCATCAGTGAGGGGGTGGGTAATGAAAAACTGTTTTTT. Translated, it gives CAISEGVGNEKLFF.

The chain uses TRBV5-4 and TRBJ1-2, with 9 bases aligning to TRBD1. V was clipped by 1 base and J by 4 bases; unmatched bases: 8. This CDR3 contains 16 residues. The germline CDR1 and CDR2 sequences are SGHNT and YYREEE (reference sequence). The CDR3 bases are TGTGCCAGCAGCTTGCCGGGACAGGGAGGGTCCTATGGCTACACCTTC. Translation gives CASSLPGQGGSYGYTF.

The V call is TRBV7-2, the J call TRBJ1-4; no reliable D call. Germline CDR1 reads SGHTA; CDR2 reads FQGNSA. The CDR3 has 15 amino acids. The germline V and J ends were trimmed by 4 bases and 4 bases, with 13 bases remaining between them. The CDR3 bases are TGTGCCAGCAGCTCTAGTGCAGGACTTAATGAAAAACTGTTTTTT. It encodes CASSSSAGLNEKLFF.

The chain has TRBV20-1 and TRBJ1-4; D is unresolved. Trimming pared 8 bases from V and 7 bases from J, leaving 11 bases between. The CDR3 totals 11 residues. Germline loops: CDR1 DFQATT, CDR2 SNEGSKA (reference sequence). The CDR3 here is CSLSSGEKLFF. In nucleotides, the CDR3 is TGCAGTCTTTCGTCCGGTGAAAAACTGTTTTTT.